This T cell receptor beta chain came from a study of T cells in Graves' hyperthyroidism and ophthalmopathy. Germline V gene data show CDR1 as LGHDT and CDR2 as YNNKEL (reference sequence). CDR3 length: 14 residues. V was cut by 1 base and J by 6 bases, with 12 bases left in between. This clonotype was observed many times. TCR beta CDR3 region amplification was performed from RNA transcripts. HTBI primers were used for first-round RT-PCR of the TCR CDR3. TCRdb processed the multiplex PCR reads anew with MiXCR; each CDR3 protein has one entry. The sample has around 340,000 distinct CDR3 sequences; about 18% are singletons.

The genes are TRBV3-1 and TRBJ1-1; D not resolved. Sequenced sample: blood. This sequence originates from a woman aged 45-59 years with Graves' hyperthyroidism. As DNA, the CDR3 is TGTGCCAGCAGCCAAGGCCCGGGTACCTCTGAAGCTTTCTTT. It codes for CASSQGPGTSEAFF.